This T cell receptor (beta chain) was sequenced for a study of control samples from healthy donors and cancer patients. The CDR3 is 18 amino acids. Trimming shortened V by 1 base and J by 0 bases, and 16 bases separated the two germline ends. The germline V gene encodes CDR1 LGHDT and CDR2 YNNKEL (reference sequence). Here immunoSEQ multiplex PCR was the method, and the copy in TCRdb shows in-frame clones only, minus some. The data show some 74,000 clones, under 85% seen once. Input material: blood. This receptor was obtained from a man in his fifties or sixties in good health. The chain combines TRBV3-1 (or the pseudogene TRBV3-2) with TRBJ1-5; D not resolved. This CDR3 reads CASSQGVKEQYSNQPQHF. The CDR3 bases are TGTGCCAGCAGCCAAGGGGTGAAGGAGCAGTATAGCAATCAGCCCCAGCATTTT.